This T cell receptor (beta chain) was sequenced during a study of blood T cell repertoires in COVID-19. This CDR3 has 18 residues. V lost 1 base, J lost 2 bases, and 8 bases stayed unmatched. Per germline, CDR1 MNHNS and CDR2 SASEGT. Sequenced by immunoSEQ multiplex PCR; TCRdb stores in-frame clones only, minus some. The profile shows approximately 210,000 clones, about four fifths of them singletons. The TCR was taken from a man aged 50 to 60 with active or convalescent COVID-19. This chain links TRBV6-1 with TRBJ2-5; 12 bases agree with TRBD2. The specimen was peripheral blood. The CDR3 region has the DNA TGTGCCAGCAGTGAAGGACTAGCGGGGGCGAACTTTCAAGAGACCCAGTACTTC. Translation: CASSEGLAGANFQETQYF.